This TCR beta chain was identified in a study of T-cell reconstitution after alpha-beta-depleted transplantation in children. This CDR3 has 13 residues. Trimming cost V 5 bases and J 3 bases, with 11 bases left between them. Germline CDR1 reads SGHVS; CDR2 reads FQNEAQ. A library of TCRbeta sequences, prepared with unique molecular identifiers, was generated. TCRdb fed the PCR reads into MiXCR, producing one record per CDR3 protein. Of some 640,000 distinct CDR3 sequences in the sample, about 15% were seen once. The chain couples TRBV7-8 to TRBJ2-7; D not certain. This receptor was taken from a human donor who donated a stem cell graft to a child with acute myeloid leukemia. Specimen: PBMCs from the stem cell graft donor, collected from the stem cell graft. This chain's CDR3 is CASSPRPVYEQYF. CDR3 coding DNA: TGTGCCAGCAGCCCCCGACCGGTCTACGAGCAGTACTTC.